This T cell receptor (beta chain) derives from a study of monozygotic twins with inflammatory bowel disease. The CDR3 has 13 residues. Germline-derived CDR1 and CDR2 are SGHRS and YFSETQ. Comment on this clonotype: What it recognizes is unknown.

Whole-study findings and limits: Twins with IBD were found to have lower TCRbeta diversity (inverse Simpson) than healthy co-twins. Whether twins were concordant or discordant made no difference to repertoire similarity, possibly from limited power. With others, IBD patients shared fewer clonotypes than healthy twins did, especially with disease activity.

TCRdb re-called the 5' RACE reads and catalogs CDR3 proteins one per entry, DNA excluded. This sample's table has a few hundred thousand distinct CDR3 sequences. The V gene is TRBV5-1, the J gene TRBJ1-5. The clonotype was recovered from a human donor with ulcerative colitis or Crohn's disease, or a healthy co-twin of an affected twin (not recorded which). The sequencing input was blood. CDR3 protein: CASSETSNQPQHF. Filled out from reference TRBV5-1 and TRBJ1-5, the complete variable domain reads KAGVTQTPRYLIKTRGQQVTLSCSPISGHRSVSWYQQTPGQGLQFLFEYFSETQRNKGNFPGRFSGRQFSNSRSEMNVSTLELGDSALYLCASSETSNQPQHFGDGTRLSIL.